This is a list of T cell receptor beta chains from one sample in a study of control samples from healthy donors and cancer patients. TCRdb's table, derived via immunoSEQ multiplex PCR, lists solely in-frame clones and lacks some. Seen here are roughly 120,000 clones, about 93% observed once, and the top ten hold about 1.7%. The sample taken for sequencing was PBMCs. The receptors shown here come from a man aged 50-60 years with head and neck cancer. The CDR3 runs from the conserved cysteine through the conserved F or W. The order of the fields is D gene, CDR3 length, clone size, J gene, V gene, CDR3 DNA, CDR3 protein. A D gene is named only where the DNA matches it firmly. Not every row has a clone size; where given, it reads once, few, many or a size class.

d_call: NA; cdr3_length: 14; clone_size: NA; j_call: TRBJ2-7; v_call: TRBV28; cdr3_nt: TGTGCCAGCAGTCGGATAGGGCTCTCCTACGAGCAGTACTTC; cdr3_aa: CASSRIGLSYEQYF
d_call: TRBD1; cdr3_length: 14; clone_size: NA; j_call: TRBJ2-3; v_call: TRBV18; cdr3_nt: TGTGCCAGCTCACGGGACAGGGCTGCAAATACGCAGTATTTT; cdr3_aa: CASSRDRAANTQYF
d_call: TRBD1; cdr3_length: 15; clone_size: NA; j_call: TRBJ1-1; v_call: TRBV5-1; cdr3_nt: TGCGCCAGCAGCTTGGATACAGGGGGACGGACTGAAGCTTTCTTT; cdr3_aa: CASSLDTGGRTEAFF
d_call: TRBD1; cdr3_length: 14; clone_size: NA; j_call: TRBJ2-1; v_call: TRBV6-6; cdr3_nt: TGTGCCAGCAGGGACAGGGACCCCTACAATGAGCAGTTCTTC; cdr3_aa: CASRDRDPYNEQFF
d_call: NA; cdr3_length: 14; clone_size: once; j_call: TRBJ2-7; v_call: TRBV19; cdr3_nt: TGTGCCAGTAGTATAGTCAACAGTCCCTACGAGCAGTACTTC; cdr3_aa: CASSIVNSPYEQYF
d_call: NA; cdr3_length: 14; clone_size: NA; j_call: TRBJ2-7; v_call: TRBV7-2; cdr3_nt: TGTGCCAGCAGCTTCGACAGGAGCTCCTACGAGCAGTACTTC; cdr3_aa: CASSFDRSSYEQYF
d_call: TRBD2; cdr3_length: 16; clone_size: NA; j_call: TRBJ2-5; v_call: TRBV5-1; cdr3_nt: TGCGCCAGCAGCTTGACGGGACTAGCGGGGGTAGAGACCCAGTACTTC; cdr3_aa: CASSLTGLAGVETQYF
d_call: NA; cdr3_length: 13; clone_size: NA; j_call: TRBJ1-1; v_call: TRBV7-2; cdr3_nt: TGTGCCAGCAGCTTAGGGGGTGACACTGAAGCTTTCTTT; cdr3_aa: CASSLGGDTEAFF
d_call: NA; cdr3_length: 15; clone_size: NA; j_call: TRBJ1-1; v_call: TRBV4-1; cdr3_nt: TGCGCCAGCAGCCATGACACTTGGGGGATCACTGAAGCTTTCTTT; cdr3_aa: CASSHDTWGITEAFF
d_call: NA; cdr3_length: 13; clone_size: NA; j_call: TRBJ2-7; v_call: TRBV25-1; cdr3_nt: TGTGCCAGCAGCGTTGCGGGCTCCTACGAGCAGTACTTC; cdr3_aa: CASSVAGSYEQYF
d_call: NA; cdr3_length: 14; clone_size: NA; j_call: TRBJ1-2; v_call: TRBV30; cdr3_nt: TGTGCCTGGAATGGGGCCCTGGCGGTATATGGCTACACCTTC; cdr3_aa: CAWNGALAVYGYTF
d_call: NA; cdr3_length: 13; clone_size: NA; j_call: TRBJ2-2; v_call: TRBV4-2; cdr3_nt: TGTGCCAGCAGCCAAGGAGGGTTCGGGGAGCTGTTTTTT; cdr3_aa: CASSQGGFGELFF
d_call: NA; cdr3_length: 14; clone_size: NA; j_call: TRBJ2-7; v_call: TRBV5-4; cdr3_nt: TGTGCCAGCAGCTTTAGAGGTCCGAGCTACGAGCAGTACTTC; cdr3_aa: CASSFRGPSYEQYF
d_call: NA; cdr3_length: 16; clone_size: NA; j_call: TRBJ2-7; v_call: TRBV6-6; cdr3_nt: TGTGCCAGCAGTTACGGGAACGGGACTGCCACCTACGAGCAGTACTTC; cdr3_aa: CASSYGNGTATYEQYF
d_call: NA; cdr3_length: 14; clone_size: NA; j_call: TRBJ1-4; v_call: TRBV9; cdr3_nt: TGTGCCAGCAGCGGAGGGCTCGATGGTGAAAAACTGTTTTTT; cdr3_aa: CASSGGLDGEKLFF
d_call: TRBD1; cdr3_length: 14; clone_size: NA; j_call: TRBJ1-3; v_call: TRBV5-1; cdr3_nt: TGCGCCAGCAGCTACGGACAGGCTGGAAACACCATATATTTT; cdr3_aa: CASSYGQAGNTIYF
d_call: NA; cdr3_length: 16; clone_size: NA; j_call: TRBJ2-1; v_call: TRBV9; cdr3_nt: TGTGCCAGCAGCGTAGGGGGTGGCGCCGGGGGAAATGAGCAGTTCTTC; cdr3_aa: CASSVGGGAGGNEQFF
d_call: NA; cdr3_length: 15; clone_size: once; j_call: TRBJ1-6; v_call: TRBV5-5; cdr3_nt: TGTGCCAGCAGCTTGGTACACAGTAATAATTCACCCCTCCACTTT; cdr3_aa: CASSLVHSNNSPLHF
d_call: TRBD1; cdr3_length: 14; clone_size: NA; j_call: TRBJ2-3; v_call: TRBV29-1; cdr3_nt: TGCAGCGTGGCCGGGACAGGGATAACAGATACGCAGTATTTT; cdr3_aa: CSVAGTGITDTQYF
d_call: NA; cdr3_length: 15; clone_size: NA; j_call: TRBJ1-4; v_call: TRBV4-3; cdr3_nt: TGCGCCAGCAGCCAAGGGTTAGGGCTAAGTGAAAAACTGTTTTTT; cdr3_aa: CASSQGLGLSEKLFF
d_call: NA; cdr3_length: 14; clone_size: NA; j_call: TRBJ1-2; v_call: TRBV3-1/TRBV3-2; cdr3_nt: TGTGCCAGCAGCCAAGCTCAGGCAAACTATGGCTACACCTTC; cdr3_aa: CASSQAQANYGYTF
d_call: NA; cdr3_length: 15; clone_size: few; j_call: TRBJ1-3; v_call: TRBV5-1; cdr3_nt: TGCGCCAGCAGCTTGGATCTCGTATCTGGAAACACCATATATTTT; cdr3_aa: CASSLDLVSGNTIYF
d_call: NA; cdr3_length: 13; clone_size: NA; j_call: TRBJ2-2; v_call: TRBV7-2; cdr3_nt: TGTGCCAGCAGCTTCGGAATGGCCGGGGAGCTGTTTTTT; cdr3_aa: CASSFGMAGELFF
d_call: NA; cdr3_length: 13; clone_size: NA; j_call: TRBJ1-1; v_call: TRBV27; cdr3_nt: TGTGCCAGCAGTTTACTCGAGAACACTGAAGCTTTCTTT; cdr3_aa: CASSLLENTEAFF
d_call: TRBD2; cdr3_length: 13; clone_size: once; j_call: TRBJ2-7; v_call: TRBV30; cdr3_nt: TGTGCCTCCCGCGCGGGGGGCCTCTACGAGCAGTACTTC; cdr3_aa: CASRAGGLYEQYF
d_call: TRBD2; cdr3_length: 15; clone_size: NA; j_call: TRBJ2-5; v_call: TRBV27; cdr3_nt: TGTGCCAGCAGTTTACTAGCGGGAATCCAAGAGACCCAGTACTTC; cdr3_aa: CASSLLAGIQETQYF
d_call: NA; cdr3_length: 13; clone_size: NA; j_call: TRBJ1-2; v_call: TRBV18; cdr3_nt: TGTGCCAGCTCACCACGCGACCTCTATGGCTACACCTTC; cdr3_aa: CASSPRDLYGYTF
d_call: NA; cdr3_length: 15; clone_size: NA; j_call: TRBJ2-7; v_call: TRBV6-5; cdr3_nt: TGTGCCAGCAGCCGCATCCGGGACACGTCCTACGAGCAGTACTTC; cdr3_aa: CASSRIRDTSYEQYF
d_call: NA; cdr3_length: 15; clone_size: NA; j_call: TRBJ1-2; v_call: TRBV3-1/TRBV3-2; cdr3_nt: TGTGCCAGCAGCCAAGGTCACAACCGATTCTATGGCTACACCTTC; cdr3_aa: CASSQGHNRFYGYTF
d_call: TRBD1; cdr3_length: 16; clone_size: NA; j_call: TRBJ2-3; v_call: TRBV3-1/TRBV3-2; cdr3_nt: TGTGCCAGCAGCGTACAGGGGCCCCGACACACAGATACGCAGTATTTT; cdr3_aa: CASSVQGPRHTDTQYF
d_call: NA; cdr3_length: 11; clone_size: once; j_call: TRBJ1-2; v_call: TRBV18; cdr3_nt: TGTGCCAGCGGGACTTCGTTTGGCTACACCTTC; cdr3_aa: CASGTSFGYTF
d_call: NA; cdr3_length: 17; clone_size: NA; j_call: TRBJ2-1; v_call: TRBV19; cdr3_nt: TGTGCCAGTAGTCCCCCCTCCGGCAGGTACCTAAACAATGAGCAGTTCTTC; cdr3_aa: CASSPPSGRYLNNEQFF
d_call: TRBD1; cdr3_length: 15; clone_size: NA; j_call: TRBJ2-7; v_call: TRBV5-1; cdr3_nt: TGCGCCAGCAGCTTGGGTGGGACAGGGGCTCACGAGCAGTACTTC; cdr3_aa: CASSLGGTGAHEQYF
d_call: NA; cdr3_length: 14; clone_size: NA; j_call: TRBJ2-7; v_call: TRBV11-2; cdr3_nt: TGTGCCAGCAGCTTCCTCCCGGGGTTGGACGAGCAGTACTTC; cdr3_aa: CASSFLPGLDEQYF
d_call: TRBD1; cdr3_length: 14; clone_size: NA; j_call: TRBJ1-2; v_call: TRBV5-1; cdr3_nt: TGCGCCAGCAGCATTCGGACAGGGGGAAATGGCTACACCTTC; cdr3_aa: CASSIRTGGNGYTF
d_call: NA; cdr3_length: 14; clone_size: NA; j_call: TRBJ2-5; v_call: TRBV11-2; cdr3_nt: TGTGCCAGCAGCCCCCGACTTGCTGGGGAGACCCAGTACTTC; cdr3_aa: CASSPRLAGETQYF
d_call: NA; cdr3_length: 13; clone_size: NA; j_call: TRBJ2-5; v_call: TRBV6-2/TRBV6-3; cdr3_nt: TGTGCCAGCAGTTACCAAGGTCCGGAGACCCAGTACTTC; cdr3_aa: CASSYQGPETQYF
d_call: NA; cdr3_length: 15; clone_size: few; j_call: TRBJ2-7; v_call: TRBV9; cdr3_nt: TGTGCCAGCAGCGTAGGCCCCTCGGGGGCCTACGAGCAGTACTTC; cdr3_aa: CASSVGPSGAYEQYF
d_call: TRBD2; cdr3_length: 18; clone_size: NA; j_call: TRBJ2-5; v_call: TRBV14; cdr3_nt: TGTGCCAGCAGCCAAGATACAAGACTAGCGGGCCGCCAAGAGACCCAGTACTTC; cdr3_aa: CASSQDTRLAGRQETQYF
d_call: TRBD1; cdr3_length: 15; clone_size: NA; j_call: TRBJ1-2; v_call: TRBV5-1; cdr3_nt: TGCGCCAGCAGCCAGGGACAGGGTGGTGGCTATGGCTACACCTTC; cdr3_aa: CASSQGQGGGYGYTF
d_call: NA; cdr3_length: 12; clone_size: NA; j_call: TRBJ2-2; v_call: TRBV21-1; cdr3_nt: TGTGCCAGCAGCAAATGCACCGGGGAGCTGTTTTTT; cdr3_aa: CASSKCTGELFF
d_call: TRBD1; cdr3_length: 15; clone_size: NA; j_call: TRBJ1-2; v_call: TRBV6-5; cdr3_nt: TGTGCCAGCAAGACAGGGGGCTCCCTTAACTATGGCTACACCTTC; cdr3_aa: CASKTGGSLNYGYTF
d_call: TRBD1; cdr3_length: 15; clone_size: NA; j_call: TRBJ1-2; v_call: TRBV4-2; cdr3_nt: TGTGCCAGCAGCCACCCGACAGGGGAGGACTATGGCTACACCTTC; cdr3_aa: CASSHPTGEDYGYTF
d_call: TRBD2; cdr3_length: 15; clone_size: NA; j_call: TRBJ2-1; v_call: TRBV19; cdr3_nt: TGTGCCAGTGAGGGACTAGCGGGGGGTATTGGGGAGCAGTTCTTC; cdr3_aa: CASEGLAGGIGEQFF
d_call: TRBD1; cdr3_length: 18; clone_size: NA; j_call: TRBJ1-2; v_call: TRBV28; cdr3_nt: TGTGCCAGCAGAGTGACCCCGGGACAGGGGTCCGTTTCGAGGATCTACACCTTC; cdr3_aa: CASRVTPGQGSVSRIYTF
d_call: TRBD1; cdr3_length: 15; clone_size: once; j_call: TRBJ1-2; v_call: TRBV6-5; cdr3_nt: TGTGCCAGCAGTTACGACAGGGTGCATAACTATGGCTACACCTTC; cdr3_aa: CASSYDRVHNYGYTF
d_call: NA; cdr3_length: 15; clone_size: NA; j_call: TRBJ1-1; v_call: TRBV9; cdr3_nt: TGTGCCAGCAGCGCCCACCCGGTGGTAAACACTGAAGCTTTCTTT; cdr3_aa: CASSAHPVVNTEAFF
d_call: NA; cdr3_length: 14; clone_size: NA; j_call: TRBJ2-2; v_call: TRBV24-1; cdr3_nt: TGTGCCACCGAGCCCCCTACCGCTCCCGGGGAGCTGTTTTTT; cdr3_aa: CATEPPTAPGELFF
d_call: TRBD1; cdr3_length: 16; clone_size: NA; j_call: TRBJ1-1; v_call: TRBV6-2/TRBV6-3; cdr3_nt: TGTGCCAGCAGTTACTCAAGGGGGCGGGGGAACACTGAAGCTTTCTTT; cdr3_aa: CASSYSRGRGNTEAFF
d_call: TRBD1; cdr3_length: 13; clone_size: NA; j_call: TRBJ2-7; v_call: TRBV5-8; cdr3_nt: TGTGCCAGTAACACAGGGGATGCCTACGAGCAGTACTTC; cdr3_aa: CASNTGDAYEQYF
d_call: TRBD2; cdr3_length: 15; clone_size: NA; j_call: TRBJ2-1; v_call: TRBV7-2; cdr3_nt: TGTGCCAGCAGCTTAGTGACTAGCGGGGGGTCTGAGCAGTTCTTC; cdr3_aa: CASSLVTSGGSEQFF
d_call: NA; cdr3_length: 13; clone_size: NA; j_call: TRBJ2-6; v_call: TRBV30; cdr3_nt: TGTGCCTGGGGGTTCTACGGGGCCAACGTCCTGACTTTC; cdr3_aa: CAWGFYGANVLTF